These 20 T cell receptor beta chains originate from one sample sequenced in a study of CD4 and CD8 cells across lung adenocarcinoma regions. TCRdb independently ran MiXCR on the PCR reads; one entry per CDR3 protein. Of 3,500 or so distinct CDR3 sequences in the sample, around 50% were seen once. Sequenced input: CD4+ T cells from the center of a lung tumor. These receptors originate from a female donor with lung adenocarcinoma. The CD4 and CD8 labels of this study may be unreliable.

In its sample, this clonotype ranks as hyperexpanded (1% or more). The chain employs TRBV6-1 and TRBJ2-1; 7 nucleotides match TRBD2. V lost 7 bases to trimming and J lost 4 bases; unmatched junction nucleotides: 7. The CDR3 has 14 amino acids. The V gene's germline CDR1 is MNHNS and CDR2 SASEGT. CDR3 residues: CASTPSGTYNEQFF. In nucleotides, the CDR3 is TGTGCCAGCACGCCTAGCGGCACTTACAATGAGCAGTTCTTC.

This chain connects TRBV10-1 to TRBJ2-4; tentative D call: TRBD2 (5 bases). Germline lookup yields CDR1 WNHNN and CDR2 SYGVQD (reference sequence). The CDR3 has 14 residues. The CDR3 protein is CRATELGAKDTQYF. The CDR3 nucleotides are TGCCGCGCCACCGAACTGGGAGCTAAAGACACTCAGTACTTC.

This chain uses TRBV6-1 with TRBJ2-3, with 10 positions matching TRBD1. The CDR3 is made up of 15 amino acids. The V gene's germline CDR1 is MNHNS and CDR2 SASEGT. The V segment lost 0 bases and the J segment 8 bases; nucleotides outside the gene matches: 5. The CDR3 region has the DNA TGTGCCAGCAGTGAAGCGACAGGGGGCACCGGTACGCAGTATTTT. This gives the protein CASSEATGGTGTQYF.

J is TRBJ2-5 and V is TRBV7-6; possible D gene TRBD2, 6 bases. The DNA end is more similar to TRBJ2-7, so the J call may be wrong. The germline V gene has CDR1 SGHVS and CDR2 FNYEAQ. The CDR3 is made up of 14 amino acids. The CDR3 sequence is CASSLPTRPYEQYF. DNA for the CDR3: TGTGCCAGCAGCCTCCCGACTAGACCCTACGAGCAGTACTTC.

The V call is TRBV6-1, the J call TRBJ2-1; possibly TRBD2 for D (5 bases). The DNA matches TRBJ2-7 better at its end, which makes the J call doubtful. The CDR3 runs to 15 residues. Germline V CDR1 and CDR2: MNHNS, SASEGT. The CDR3 protein is CASSEAGFGENEQYF. For the CDR3, the DNA is TGTGCCAGCAGTGAAGCCGGGTTCGGGGAGAACGAGCAGTACTTC.

This clonotype was seen a handful of times. The rearrangement uses TRBV7-2 and TRBJ2-2; 8 nucleotides align to TRBD2. V was clipped by 2 bases and J by 8 bases; unmatched bases: 16. This CDR3 spans 18 amino acids. Germline values: CDR1 SGHTA, CDR2 FQGNSA. The CDR3 loop is CASSLSVVSGIAPGELFF. DNA of the CDR3: TGTGCCAGCAGCTTATCAGTAGTTAGCGGGATTGCCCCAGGGGAGCTGTTTTTT.

The DNA for the CDR3 is TGTGCCAGCAGTGAAGGGCTCTCTCTCTATGGCTACACCTTC. It encodes CASSEGLSLYGYTF. The chain employs TRBV6-1 and TRBJ1-2; D not certain. This CDR3 has 14 residues. V lost 1 base to trimming and J lost 4 bases, with 10 bases between them. CDR1 and CDR2 from the germline V gene are MNHNS and SASEGT.

The chain employs TRBV5-1 and TRBJ2-3; TRBD1 agrees at 7 bases. This CDR3 is 15 amino acids long. V lost 4 bases, J lost 4 bases, and 9 bases stayed unmatched. CDR1 SGHRS and CDR2 YFSETQ come from the germline V gene. The CDR3 protein is CASSLGTVNPDTQYF. CDR3 DNA: TGCGCCAGCAGCCTGGGGACAGTTAATCCAGATACGCAGTATTTT.

This clonotype occurred a few times. V is TRBV10-1 and J is TRBJ2-4; tentatively, D is TRBD1 or TRBD2 (5 bases each). From germline, CDR1 is WNHNN and CDR2 SYGVQD (reference sequence). The V end was cut by 10 bases, the J end by 6 bases, with 16 bases between. This CDR3 has 13 residues. CDR3 nucleotides: TGCGCCACGGGGCTGGAAGGTACAAACATTCAGTACTTC. It translates to CATGLEGTNIQYF.

By share, this clonotype ranks as medium-sized. The chain employs TRBV6-1 and TRBJ1-4, with 8 bases fitting TRBD1. CDR3 length equals 14 residues. Losses at the gene ends were 6 bases for V and 7 bases for J; bases not matched to a gene: 7. The germline V gene has CDR1 MNHNS and CDR2 SASEGT. The CDR3 DNA reads TGTGCCAGCAGAACCCAGGGGGCCGGTGAAAAACTGTTTTTT. Translated: CASRTQGAGEKLFF.

By share, this clonotype ranks as medium-sized (0.01 to 0.1%). The V call is TRBV7-2, the J call TRBJ2-1; TRBD2 aligns across 8 bases. V lost 5 bases to trimming and J lost 4 bases; unmatched junction nucleotides: 10. The CDR3 spans 16 residues. Germline CDR1 is SGHTA and CDR2 is FQGNSA. CDR3: CASSTQAGVGYNEQFF. Written as DNA, the CDR3 is TGTGCCAGCAGCACGCAAGCGGGAGTGGGGTACAATGAGCAGTTCTTC.

The genes are TRBV6-1 and TRBJ2-1; 12 bases line up with TRBD1. With the DNA end fitting TRBJ2-5 better, the J assignment may be wrong. CDR3 length: 16 amino acids. CDR1 is MNHNS and CDR2 is SASEGT in the germline V gene. CDR3 loop: CASSEMGTGGYETQYF. In DNA, the CDR3 is TGTGCCAGCAGTGAGATGGGGACAGGGGGCTATGAGACCCAGTACTTC.

The chain combines TRBV6-1 with TRBJ2-1, with D perhaps assigned TRBD1 or TRBD2 (6 bases each). The germline CDR1 and CDR2 sequences are MNHNS and SASEGT. This CDR3 is 14 amino acids long. The V end was cut by 4 bases, the J end by 5 bases, with 12 bases between. CDR3 residues: CASSVGGWDNEQFF. The CDR3 coding sequence is TGTGCCAGCAGTGTGGGGGGCTGGGACAATGAGCAGTTCTTC.

In this sample, this clonotype turned up once. The rearrangement links TRBV6-1 to TRBJ1-1; 7 positions agree with TRBD1. This CDR3 has 15 amino acids. Germline trimming cut 4 bases from V and 2 bases from J; bases unmatched to any gene: 7. From germline, CDR1 is MNHNS and CDR2 SASEGT. CDR3 sequence: CASSGWTGGNTEAFF. CDR3 nucleotides: TGTGCCAGCAGTGGATGGACAGGAGGCAACACTGAAGCTTTCTTT.

This clonotype was detected only a few times. V gene TRBV6-1 combines with J gene TRBJ2-3; TRBD2 is a possible D gene (5 bases). This CDR3 is built from 14 residues. Germline lookup yields CDR1 MNHNS and CDR2 SASEGT. With 10 bases removed from V and 3 bases from J, the gap between germline ends came to 17 bases. CDR3 nucleotide sequence: TGTGCCACGCGGCAAGGGAGAGGGACAGATACGCAGTATTTT. It yields the protein CATRQGRGTDTQYF.

As concerns this clonotype: Relative to the germline gene, one junction end is altered; a read error may explain this. CDR3 bases: TGTGGCAGCAGGCGGCTCTATGGCAAAAATACTCAGTATTTT. It codes for CGSRRLYGKNTQYF. This sequence joins TRBV7-2 and TRBJ2-3; no clear D. The CDR3 runs to 14 residues. Looked up from germline, CDR1 is SGHTA and CDR2 is FQGNSA. The entire variable domain, with the rest obtained from reference TRBV7-2 and TRBJ2-3, is as follows: GAGVSQSPSNKVTEKGKDVELRCDPISGHTALYWYRQSLGQGLEFLIYFQGNSAPDKSGLPSDRFSAERTGGSVSTLTIQRTQQEDSAVYLCGSRRLYGKNTQYFGPGTRLTVL.

This clonotype is medium-sized in the sample. The rearrangement joins TRBV6-1 to TRBJ2-7; maybe TRBD2 (5 bases). Germline CDR1 reads MNHNS; CDR2 reads SASEGT. The germline V and J ends were trimmed by 5 bases and 0 bases, with 14 bases remaining between them. The CDR3 has 15 residues. As DNA, the CDR3 is TGTGCCAGCAGTCGAAGCGGAACACACTCCTACGAGCAGTACTTC. Encoded protein: CASSRSGTHSYEQYF.

By proportion, this clonotype is large. The rearrangement links TRBV6-5 to TRBJ1-2; 7 bases fit TRBD1. The CDR3 is made up of 15 amino acids. V trimming: 0 bases; J trimming: 6 bases; junction bases outside the gene matches: 7. Germline loops: CDR1 MNHEY, CDR2 SVGAGI. In DNA, the CDR3 is TGTGCCAGCAGTTACTCGAGACAGGGTCGGGATGGCTACACCTTC. Its protein is CASSYSRQGRDGYTF.

The rearrangement uses TRBV10-1 and TRBJ2-3, with D unresolved. The DNA end lines up better with TRBJ2-7; the J call may be wrong. Germline-derived CDR1 and CDR2 are WNHNN and SYGVQD (reference sequence). The CDR3 loop spans 13 amino acids. The CDR3 protein is CATELRDPETQYF. The CDR3 DNA reads TGCGCCACCGAACTCCGAGACCCAGAGACGCAGTACTTC.

On this clonotype itself: Compared with germline, one end of the junction differs, possibly owing to a read error. The chain joins TRBV6-1 to TRBJ2-3, with D perhaps matching TRBD1 (5 bases). Germline CDR1 reads MNHNS; CDR2 reads SASEGT. The CDR3 loop spans 16 amino acids. Written as DNA, the CDR3 is TGTGCCAGCAGCCAGGGCCAAGCTGTGAGCACAGATACGCAGTTTTTT. Translated: CASSQGQAVSTDTQFF.